One T cell receptor beta chain is described in this entry. The antigen remains undetermined. This specimen belongs to a study of tumor-infiltrating lymphocytes in localized non-small cell lung cancer. The repertoire was sequenced with immunoSEQ multiplex PCR; TCRdb's copy has only in-frame clones and lacks some. In the table there are 9,500 to 15,000 clones, 80% to 90% of which are singletons. General observations from the study: Tumors had more T cell infiltration than uninvolved lung, per TCRbeta sequencing and CD3 counts. Different pieces of the same tissue went to different assays, confounding technical variation with intratumor heterogeneity.

After removal of 8 bases from V and 5 bases from J, the junction contained 14 bases not matched to a gene. The CDR3 sequence is 15 residues long. Germline CDR1 reads MDHEN; CDR2 reads SYDVKM. Sequenced sample: lung tumor tissue. The TCR originated in a human donor with non-small cell lung cancer. The rearrangement links TRBV28 to TRBJ2-7; 8 positions agree with TRBD2. The CDR3 sequence is CASRAGGRSTNEQYF. The CDR3 DNA is TGTGCCAGCCGGGCGGGCGGGAGGTCTACCAACGAGCAGTACTTC.